These 7 T cell receptor beta chains were all obtained from the same sample, sequenced in a study of response to subunit inactivated influenza vaccine. Using its own MiXCR run on the RT-PCR reads, TCRdb lists one record per CDR3 protein. The table records hundreds of thousands of distinct CDR3 sequences, 14% of them present only once. The specimen was PBMCs from blood, collected approximately 15 days before vaccination. These receptors came from a man in his forties or fifties who received an inactivated influenza vaccine.

This clonotype was detected many times. The chain is built from TRBV10-3 and TRBJ2-3, with TRBD2 matching 9 bases. This CDR3 region has 15 residues. The germline V gene has CDR1 ENHRY and CDR2 SYGVKD. V shed 10 bases and J 2 bases; nucleotides not matched to a gene: 10. The CDR3 region has the DNA TGTGCCACCGCCCCCCTAGCGGGGCTCACAGATACGCAGTATTTT. Residues: CATAPLAGLTDTQYF.

V and J are TRBV12-3 or TRBV12-4 and TRBJ2-1; unclear D gene. V gave up 5 bases and J gave up 1 base, with 12 bases separating them. This CDR3 has 15 amino acids. The CDR3 is CASSLPTTSYNEQFF. Here the CDR3 DNA reads TGTGCCAGCAGTCTGCCCACTACATCCTACAATGAGCAGTTCTTC.

This clonotype showed up just a few times. The V gene is TRBV28, the J gene TRBJ2-5; weak D call: TRBD2 (5 bases). CDR1 and CDR2 from the germline V gene are MDHEN and SYDVKM. The CDR3 extends over 15 amino acids. The ends were cut back, 5 bases at V and 2 bases at J, with 15 bases in the middle. CDR3 sequence reads: CASSPPGRQQETQYF. CDR3 nucleotides: TGTGCCAGCAGTCCCCCGGGAAGGCAGCAAGAGACCCAGTACTTC.

The chain couples TRBV21-1 to TRBJ2-5; TRBD2 is taken as the D call from the table, unchecked against the DNA. TRBV21-1 is recorded as a pseudogene. This CDR3 spans 13 amino acids. CDR3 amino acids: CASSTPSQETQYF. CDR3 sequence (DNA): TGTGCCAGCAGCACTCCCAGCCAAGAGACCCAGTACTTC.

The chain joins TRBV20-1 to TRBJ1-6; D not resolved. The V end lost 1 base, the J end lost 12 bases, and 16 bases lay between the germline ends. Germline lookup yields CDR1 DFQATT and CDR2 SNEGSKA (reference sequence). This CDR3 region has 14 residues. The CDR3 here is CSARVRISEGPLHF. The CDR3, as DNA: TGCAGTGCTAGAGTGAGGATTTCCGAGGGACCCCTCCACTTT.

Many counts were recorded for this clonotype. J is TRBJ2-3 and V is TRBV5-1; no clear D. This CDR3 contains 13 residues. The germline CDR1 and CDR2 sequences are SGHRS and YFSETQ. V gave up 0 bases and J gave up 1 base, with 3 bases separating them. Here the CDR3 reads CASSLVRTDTQYF. The CDR3 DNA reads as TGCGCCAGCAGCTTGGTTCGCACAGATACGCAGTATTTT. Complete variable domain (other parts from reference TRBV5-1 and TRBJ2-3): KAGVTQTPRYLIKTRGQQVTLSCSPISGHRSVSWYQQTPGQGLQFLFEYFSETQRNKGNFPGRFSGRQFSNSRSEMNVSTLELGDSALYLCASSLVRTDTQYFGPGTRLTVL.

The chain recombines TRBV19 with TRBJ1-6, with 7 bases lining up with TRBD1. The V gene end was trimmed by 6 bases and the J gene end by 8 bases; junction bases not matched to a gene: 7. The CDR3 is 14 amino acids. CDR1 and CDR2 (germline): LNHDA, SQIVND (reference sequence). This CDR3 is CASRPTGVDSPLHF. The CDR3 DNA reads as TGTGCCAGTAGGCCAACAGGGGTGGATTCACCCCTCCACTTT.